The clone carrying this T cell receptor beta chain occurred many times. RNA transcripts gave rise to amplified TCR beta CDR3 regions. HTBI primers were the set used in a first-round RT-PCR of the TCR CDR3. TCRdb independently ran MiXCR on the multiplex PCR reads; one entry per CDR3 protein. This table holds about 400,000 distinct CDR3 sequences, roughly an eighth found once. This sample is part of a study of T cells in Graves' hyperthyroidism and ophthalmopathy. Germline CDR1 and CDR2: SGDLS and YYNGEE. CDR3 size: 15 residues. Trimming removed 4 bases from V and 7 bases from J; junction bases left unmatched: 10. Those patients with uncontrolled infection, other autoimmune disease, pregnancy or lactation were excluded.

Sample: blood. This chain joins TRBV9 and TRBJ2-1; TRBD2 aligns across 8 bases. This clonotype originated in a woman between 18 and 29 years old with Graves' hyperthyroidism. The CDR3 region is CASSLSGTGWNEQFF. The CDR3, as DNA: TGTGCCAGCAGCCTTAGCGGGACGGGGTGGAATGAGCAGTTCTTC. The full variable domain, rest sourced from reference TRBV9 and TRBJ2-1, is DSGVTQTPKHLITATGQRVTLRCSPRSGDLSVYWYQQSLDQGLQFLIQYYNGEERAKGNILERFSAQQFPDLHSELNLSSLELGDSALYFCASSLSGTGWNEQFFGPGTRLTVL.